This T cell receptor (beta chain) was identified in a study of T cell responses to AZD1222 COVID-19 vaccine (TCRdb year 2021). Regarding the complete study: TCR sequencing was performed for roughly 250 trial participants, of whom some 200 were given two doses of AZD1222 and some 26 were given two doses of MenACWY control vaccine. Trial participants were enrolled by age into 18-55, 56-69 and 70-plus year subgroups, with around 150, 28 and 57 TCR-sequenced participants respectively.

A note on this clone: It lacks a known antigen. Base qualities are not provided; no much larger clone lies one nucleotide away.

The sample's time point label is to be understood as: about 28 days (+/-7) after the second vaccine dose. AZD1222 recipients given second doses at about 4 weeks or at about 12 weeks were pooled, since spike-specific TCR depth and breadth were not found to differ between the two schedules. Samples from vaccinated people were obtained from the UK trials COV001 and COV002, which included a single-blind randomized controlled phase 2/3 trial of AZD1222 (ChAdOx1 nCoV-19) in healthy adults. For TCRbeta chain sequencing, PBMC samples from trial participants were taken at day 0 and at day 28 after the second dose. The CDR3 regions of human TCRbeta chains were analyzed by immunosequencing. From the authors' description of their analysis: TCRs in the repertoires were compared against a reference library of SARS-CoV-2-specific TCRs that had been generated with the MIRA antigen-specificity platform. Breadth was defined as the fraction of unique TCRs that were SARS-CoV-2-associated, and depth was defined as the fraction of total T cells that were SARS-CoV-2-associated. Each spike-specific TCR was assigned to its reactive spike region and to a CD4 or CD8 class using the MIRA data. Log10-transformed breadth and depth values were compared by one-way ANOVA with Sidak's multiple comparisons tests. The table comes from immuneACCESS by way of TCRdb, which keeps in-frame sequences with V and J called. Part of the clones is missing from these tables; in studies checked, under half for an unresolved V gene and the rest for unknown reasons. V, J and clone size reflect that table, while D and trimming were determined from the DNA. The sample table lists about 130,000 clones, 88% of them with a count of one. 5% to 7% of the sample rests with the top ten.

The study at large found these results: Reportedly, close to half of the unique spike-specific TCRs recognized epitopes lying outside the regions that are mutated in the B.1.351 and B.1.1.7 variants. In the small 56-69-year group, the increase in depth fell short of significance, most likely because of low power. Conclusions about previously exposed vaccinees are limited because only 6 or 7 AZD1222 recipients were SARS-CoV-2 seropositive at baseline. Vaccine-associated CD4 TCRs spanned the whole spike protein, with dominant responses in regions 160-218 and 743-854. A significant rise in spike-specific TCR breadth and depth was observed after two AZD1222 doses relative to day 0 and relative to MenACWY recipients. Because no day 14 peak-response samples were available, repertoires were characterized only after the peak T cell response. Participants were mostly white British and included more females than males, and it was suggested by the authors that clonal diversity may have been underestimated.

The sequences come from peripheral blood, collected 28 days after the second AZD1222 dose. This clonotype originated in an adult who received the AZD1222 COVID-19 vaccine.

The DNA is as follows: TGCGCCAGCGCCGCGTTCTTGGGGGGTGGCACCGGGGAGCTGTTTTTT. Its protein product is CASAAFLGGGTGELFF. In this chain, TRBV4-3 is recombined with TRBJ2-2; the D gene is possibly TRBD2, with 6 bases matching. Relative to germline, V is 8 bases shorter and J is 4 bases shorter, with 20 bases between their ends. From its cysteine to its phenylalanine, the CDR3 spans 16 amino acids. The kept DNA is CDR3 alone, 48 bases in frame from the first base. Based on the germline V gene, the CDR1 and CDR2 sequences are LGHNA and YSLEER.